Presented here are 11 T cell receptor beta chains from one specimen sequenced in a study of CD8+ T cells in alopecia areata (dated by TCRdb to about 2018). In light of the paper, this sample's time point label describes: approximately 4 weeks on oral tofacitinib. In light of the paper, this sample's treatment or condition label describes: oral pan-JAK inhibitor, 5-10 mg twice daily. To prepare the library, the immunoSEQ multiplex PCR assay was applied. For TCR sequencing, RNA was extracted from every sample and reverse transcribed into cDNA to serve as template. TCRdb holds this immuneACCESS table with in-frame rearrangements only. Some clones are missing; in checked studies, unresolved V genes explain under half, and the rest has no known cause. In this sample the table shows about 120,000 clones, about 50% of which occur a single time. The ten biggest clones cover 0.46% of the sample. Sequenced here: CD4+ T cells sorted from blood, sampled at week 4, from a patient treated with tofacitinib. These receptors were taken from a human donor with alopecia areata.

This rearrangement joins TRBV5-1 to TRBJ2-7; 8 bases are shared with TRBD1. CDR3 length equals 16 residues. Losses at the gene ends were 4 bases for V and 1 base for J; bases not matched to a gene: 10. Germline CDR1 reads SGHRS; CDR2 reads YFSETQ. CDR3 DNA: TGCGCCAGCAGCACCGGGACAGGCCCCGTATCCTACGAGCAGTACTTC. The encoded protein is CASSTGTGPVSYEQYF. Together with reference TRBV5-1 and TRBJ2-7, the CDR3 gives the full variable domain: KAGVTQTPRYLIKTRGQQVTLSCSPISGHRSVSWYQQTPGQGLQFLFEYFSETQRNKGNFPGRFSGRQFSNSRSEMNVSTLELGDSALYLCASSTGTGPVSYEQYFGPGTRLTVT.

This clone was counted only a few times. This chain joins TRBV7-9 and TRBJ1-2; D gene ambiguous. The CDR3 runs 13 residues. V dropped 6 bases and J dropped 3 bases, with 11 bases sitting between them. Germline lookup yields CDR1 SEHNR and CDR2 FQNEAQ (reference sequence). The CDR3 region is CASRPGIDYGYTF. The CDR3 DNA reads as TGTGCCAGCAGACCGGGGATCGACTATGGCTACACCTTC.

CDR3 in DNA: TGTGCCAGCAGTAGAGGACAGGGTCAAGAGACCCAGTACTTC. This translates into CASSRGQGQETQYF. The rearrangement links TRBV6-5 to TRBJ2-5; 8 bases fit TRBD1. V lost 5 bases, J lost 2 bases, and 4 bases stayed unmatched. The CDR3 runs to 14 residues. Germline CDR1 is MNHEY and CDR2 is SVGAGI.

A few counts support this clone. The chain uses TRBV6-5 and TRBJ2-1; D is unresolved. Trimming pared 2 bases from V and 7 bases from J, leaving 3 bases between. This CDR3 comprises 11 residues. From germline, CDR1 is MNHEY and CDR2 SVGAGI. The CDR3 DNA is TGTGCCAGCAGTTACATGAATGAGCAGTTCTTC. Translation gives CASSYMNEQFF.

The chain links TRBV7-9 to TRBJ2-7; TRBD1 agrees at 9 bases. The germline gives CDR1 SEHNR, CDR2 FQNEAQ (reference sequence). The CDR3 extends over 13 amino acids. The trim removed 8 bases at V and 2 bases at J, leaving 4 bases unmatched. The CDR3 region is CASGGTGTYEQYF. The CDR3 DNA is TGTGCCAGCGGGGGGACAGGGACCTACGAGCAGTACTTC. Filled out from reference TRBV7-9 and TRBJ2-7, the complete variable domain reads DTGVSQNPRHKITKRGQNVTFRCDPISEHNRLYWYRQTLGQGPEFLTYFQNEAQLEKSRLLSDRFSAERPKGSFSTLEIQRTEQGDSAMYLCASGGTGTYEQYFGPGTRLTVT.

This sequence joins TRBV7-6 and TRBJ2-2, with a possible D match to TRBD2 (5 bases). The CDR3 spans 13 residues. The V and J ends lost 1 base and 12 bases respectively, with 12 bases between them. CDR1 and CDR2 (germline): SGHVS, FNYEAQ. This chain's CDR3 is CASSLEAPGKLFF. The CDR3 DNA is TGTGCCAGCAGCTTAGAAGCACCGGGGAAGCTGTTTTTT.

This clone has just a few counts. This sequence joins TRBV29-1 and TRBJ2-5; TRBD2 agrees at 7 bases. Germline assignment: CDR1 SQVTM and CDR2 ANQGSEA. There are 12 residues in the CDR3. V shed 7 bases, J shed 4 bases, and the junction held 6 bases outside the gene matches. This CDR3 reads CSGRSGGETQYF. The CDR3 nucleotides read TGCAGCGGGCGGTCGGGGGGAGAGACCCAGTACTTC.

For this clone: Other DNA variants within this sample encode the same CDR3. The J gene is TRBJ1-1, the V gene TRBV29-1, with D hard to call. In germline, CDR1 is SQVTM, CDR2 ANQGSEA. The CDR3 has 13 residues. V lost 4 bases to trimming and J lost 0 bases, with 9 bases between them. CDR3 sequence reads: CSVVGRMNTEAFF. Here the CDR3 DNA reads TGCAGCGTTGTTGGGCGAATGAACACTGAAGCTTTCTTT.

A few counts support this clone. The rearrangement joins TRBV6-1 to TRBJ2-7; D is possibly TRBD1 or TRBD2 (5 bases each). CDR3 length: 15 amino acids. The V end lost 6 bases, the J end lost 0 bases, and 15 bases lay between the germline ends. Germline V CDR1 and CDR2: MNHNS, SASEGT. CDR3 coding DNA: TGTGCCAGCAGGAGGGACCAGAGGGGCTCCTACGAGCAGTACTTC. Protein product: CASRRDQRGSYEQYF.

This chain links TRBV5-4 with TRBJ2-5; D is uncertain. Germline values: CDR1 SGHNT, CDR2 YYREEE (reference sequence). The CDR3 runs to 12 residues. Trimming cost V 0 bases and J 5 bases, with 5 bases left between them. The CDR3 loop is CASSLGVETQYF. CDR3 in DNA: TGTGCCAGCAGCTTGGGGGTTGAGACCCAGTACTTC. Combining the CDR3 with reference TRBV5-4 and TRBJ2-5 gives the whole variable domain ETGVTQSPTHLIKTRGQQVTLRCSSQSGHNTVSWYQQALGQGPQFIFQYYREEENGRGNFPPRFSGLQFPNYSSELNVNALELDDSALYLCASSLGVETQYFGPGTRLLVL.

The chain carries TRBV5-1 and TRBJ2-5; TRBD2 aligns across 11 bases. The J segment lost 2 bases and the V segment lost 2 bases, leaving 5 bases of the junction unmatched. The CDR3 extends over 16 amino acids. The germline V gene has CDR1 SGHRS and CDR2 YFSETQ. The DNA of the CDR3 is TGCGCCAGCAGCTTAACGACTAGCGGGGTACAAGAGACCCAGTACTTC. As protein: CASSLTTSGVQETQYF.